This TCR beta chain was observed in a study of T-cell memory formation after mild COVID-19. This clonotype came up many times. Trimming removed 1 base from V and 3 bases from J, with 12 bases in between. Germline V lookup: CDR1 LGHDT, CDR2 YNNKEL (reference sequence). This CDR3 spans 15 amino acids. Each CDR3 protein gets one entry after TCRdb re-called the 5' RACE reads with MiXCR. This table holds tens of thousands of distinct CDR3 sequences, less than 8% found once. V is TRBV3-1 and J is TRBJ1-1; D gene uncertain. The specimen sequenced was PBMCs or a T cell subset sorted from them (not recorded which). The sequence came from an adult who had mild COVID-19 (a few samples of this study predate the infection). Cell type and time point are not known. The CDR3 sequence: CASSQGGVPYTEAFF. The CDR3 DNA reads TGTGCCAGCAGCCAAGGCGGGGTACCCTACACTGAAGCTTTCTTT. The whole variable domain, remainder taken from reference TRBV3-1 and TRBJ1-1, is DTAVSQTPKYLVTQMGNDKSIKCEQNLGHDTMYWYKQDSKKFLKIMFSYNNKELIINETVPNRFSPKSPDKAHLNLHINSLELGDSAVYFCASSQGGVPYTEAFFGQGTRLTVV.